Sequencing of this T cell receptor (beta chain) was carried out in a study of circulating CD8 cells and anti-PD-1 response in melanoma (dated by TCRdb to 2018 to 2020). Background on the whole study: Nivolumab was administered to patients intravenously at 3 mg/kg every 2 weeks. The melanoma cohort included approximately 13 patients, of whom seven received anti-PD-1 as first-line therapy and six had previously received targeted therapy or immunotherapy. Responders were defined as patients showing complete or partial responses, and non-responders as patients showing stable or progressive disease (RECIST v1.1). The TCR repertoire analysis included some eleven melanoma patients, of whom 7 were non-responders and 4 were responders. PD-1 on on-treatment samples was detected using a biotinylated anti-human IgG4 antibody.

This clonotype is termed medium-sized (0.01 to 0.1%). The antigen it binds to is not known. No per-base quality is available; no much larger clone lies one base away. General study outcomes and caveats: The published TCR repertoire comparisons relied only on baseline and M1 samples from a small cohort that had few responders. Diversity was greatest in the DNEG repertoire, PD-1 and DPOS had similar and higher clonality, and TIGIT repertoires had the lowest diversity. Repertoires were found to be largely private between subsets, with under 7% of TRB clonotypes shared at M1, and the highest sharing was observed between DPOS and TIGIT. Tumor material was not accessible, so tumor reactivity was assessed by peptide assays on expanded sorted subsets instead. Because material was limited, most experiments were generally run without replicates. The authors pointed out that the cohort included both treatment-naive and previously treated patients, and that this mix could influence the results.

TCRdb records NextSeq 500 as the sequencer. TCR libraries were prepared from approximately 15 ng of total RNA with the QIAseq Immune Repertoire RNA Library Kit, Human TCR Panel. Sequencing of the TCR libraries was done on an Illumina NextSeq with a Mid Output V2 kit and asymmetric 261x41 paired-end reads. Each TCR library was diluted to about 4 nM, after which the TCR libraries were pooled, denatured and loaded at roughly 0.98 pM. For the original study's pipeline: TCR FASTQ files were processed in the QIAGEN GeneGlobe Data Analysis Center, and downstream analysis was performed in R 3.5.2. Clonality was calculated as one minus the Shannon entropy normalized by the log of the number of unique productive sequences. Fisher exact tests at 5% FDR, run separately within each subset, picked out TRA or TRB clonotypes whose abundance differed between baseline and M1. Differentially abundant clonotypes were grouped as emerging, expanding, contracting or non-expanding/contracting. Morisita's overlap index was used to measure how much repertoires overlapped between patients. In TCRdb, the public reads were trimmed at Q25 with fastp and aligned with MiXCR, with productive beta chains retained. When rows share a CDR3 protein, they turn into one entry using the most common DNA and genes. TCRdb assigned the V and J calls; the authors' analysis was not used. The sample has about 450 distinct CDR3 sequences on record, around 9.3% of them singletons. The top ten constitute about two fifths of the sample.

Germline trimming: 1 base from V, 4 bases from J; junction bases outside gene matches: 8. The CDR3 numbers 16 residues from cysteine through phenylalanine. Just the 48-base CDR3 DNA is kept, in frame starting at base 1. The germline V gene yields SGHDN for CDR1 and FVKESK for CDR2. Four subsets defined by PD-1 and/or TIGIT were sorted from live CD3+CD8+TCRalphabeta+ cells on a BD FACSAria II cell sorter. To characterize relevance to anti-PD-1 therapy response, circulating CD8 T cells were sorted into four subsets based on PD-1 and TIGIT expression. For every sorted CD8 T-cell subset, sequencing covered both the TCR alpha and the TCR beta chains. Peripheral blood was drawn before the first anti-PD-1 injection and after two and four injections. PBMCs were immediately isolated by Ficoll gradient centrifugation. Until use, PBMCs were cryopreserved in liquid nitrogen in RPMI containing about 20% FCS and about 10% DMSO. Thawed PBMCs were stained with a viability dye and antibodies against CD3, CD8alpha, TCRalphabeta, PD-1 and TIGIT. The RNeasy Kit was used to extract total RNA, and all samples came in with a RIN above 7.

The sequence joins TRBV14 to TRBJ2-7, and TRBD1 aligns with 9 junction nucleotides. The origin of this receptor is a human donor with melanoma. The source material was CD8+ T cells from PBMCs, sampled at baseline or after one month of anti-PD-1 therapy (not recorded which). The nucleotide sequence is TGTGCCAGCAGCCAAGTCGTCGGGGGGACAGGGTACGAGCAGTACTTC. This yields the protein CASSQVVGGTGYEQYF. Beyond the CDR3, the reference TRBV14 and TRBJ2-7 genes provide the residues; the full variable domain reads: EAGVTQFPSHSVIEKGQTVTLRCDPISGHDNLYWYRRVMGKEIKFLLHFVKESKQDESGMPNNRFLAERTGGTYSTLKVQPAELEDSGVYFCASSQVVGGTGYEQYFGPGTRLTVT.